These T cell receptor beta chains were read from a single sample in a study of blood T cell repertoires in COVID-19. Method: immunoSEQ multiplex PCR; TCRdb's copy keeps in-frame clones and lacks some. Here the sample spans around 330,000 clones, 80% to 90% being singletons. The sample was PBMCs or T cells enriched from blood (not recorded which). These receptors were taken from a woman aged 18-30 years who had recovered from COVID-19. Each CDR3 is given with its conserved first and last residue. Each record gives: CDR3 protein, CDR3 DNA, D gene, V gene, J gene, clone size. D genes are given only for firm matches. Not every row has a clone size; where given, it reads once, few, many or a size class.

cdr3_aa: CASSFLDRGGELFF; cdr3_nt: TGTGCCAGCAGTTTTCTCGACAGGGGAGGGGAGCTGTTTTTT; d_call: TRBD1; v_call: TRBV28; j_call: TRBJ2-2; clone_size: -
cdr3_aa: CATYRVPYNEQFF; cdr3_nt: TGTGCCACCTACAGGGTCCCCTACAATGAGCAGTTCTTC; d_call: -; v_call: TRBV6-5; j_call: TRBJ2-1; clone_size: -
cdr3_aa: CASSLVSEGNEQFF; cdr3_nt: TGTGCCAGCAGCTTAGTGTCGGAGGGCAATGAGCAGTTCTTC; d_call: -; v_call: TRBV11-2; j_call: TRBJ2-1; clone_size: once
cdr3_aa: CASSLHTGRGEKLFF; cdr3_nt: TGTGCCAGCAGTCTTCACACCGGGAGGGGTGAAAAACTGTTTTTT; d_call: -; v_call: TRBV28; j_call: TRBJ1-4; clone_size: -
cdr3_aa: CASSRDNEQFF; cdr3_nt: TGTGCCAGCAGCCGCGACAATGAGCAGTTCTTC; d_call: -; v_call: TRBV5-4; j_call: TRBJ2-1; clone_size: -
cdr3_aa: CASSSTSTIYF; cdr3_nt: TGTGCCAGCAGTTCTACTTCCACCATATATTTT; d_call: -; v_call: TRBV28; j_call: TRBJ1-3; clone_size: -
cdr3_aa: CASSFLAEQYF; cdr3_nt: TGTGCCAGCAGTTTTTTGGCCGAGCAGTACTTC; d_call: -; v_call: TRBV28; j_call: TRBJ2-7; clone_size: -
cdr3_aa: CASSPAGRGGYTF; cdr3_nt: TGTGCCAGCAGTCCCGCAGGGAGGGGAGGCTACACCTTC; d_call: -; v_call: TRBV12-3/TRBV12-4; j_call: TRBJ1-2; clone_size: -
cdr3_aa: CASSWGQDYEQYF; cdr3_nt: TGTGCCAGCTCATGGGGGCAGGACTACGAGCAGTACTTC; d_call: -; v_call: TRBV18; j_call: TRBJ2-7; clone_size: once
cdr3_aa: CASSLTPVDGNTIYF; cdr3_nt: TGTGCCAGCAGCTTAACTCCGGTCGATGGAAACACCATATATTTT; d_call: -; v_call: TRBV7-3; j_call: TRBJ1-3; clone_size: -
cdr3_aa: CASSLVSGTYPSYNEQFF; cdr3_nt: TGTGCCAGCAGTTTGGTTAGCGGGACCTACCCCTCCTACAATGAGCAGTTCTTC; d_call: TRBD2; v_call: TRBV28; j_call: TRBJ2-1; clone_size: -
cdr3_aa: CASSKRRGGSANEQFF; cdr3_nt: TGTGCCAGCAGCAAGAGACGGGGGGGTTCGGCCAATGAGCAGTTCTTC; d_call: -; v_call: TRBV21-1; j_call: TRBJ2-1; clone_size: -
cdr3_aa: CASSKGGTGELFF; cdr3_nt: TGTGCCAGCAGTAAAGGAGGCACCGGGGAGCTGTTTTTT; d_call: -; v_call: TRBV5-6; j_call: TRBJ2-2; clone_size: few
cdr3_aa: CASSSGTSGGELFF; cdr3_nt: TGTGCCAGCAGCTCCGGGACTAGCGGCGGGGAGCTGTTTTTT; d_call: TRBD2; v_call: TRBV11-2; j_call: TRBJ2-2; clone_size: once
cdr3_aa: CASSPPALAGAREQYF; cdr3_nt: TGTGCCAGCTCACCACCGGCCCTAGCGGGAGCCCGGGAGCAGTACTTC; d_call: TRBD2; v_call: TRBV18; j_call: TRBJ2-7; clone_size: -
cdr3_aa: CASSPGGRVLGELFF; cdr3_nt: TGTGCCAGCAGCCCCGGTGGCAGGGTACTCGGGGAGCTGTTTTTT; d_call: -; v_call: TRBV7-3; j_call: TRBJ2-2; clone_size: -
cdr3_aa: CASRLTGDVRTEAFF; cdr3_nt: TGTGCCAGCAGGCTGACAGGGGACGTACGGACTGAAGCTTTCTTT; d_call: TRBD1; v_call: TRBV6-5; j_call: TRBJ1-1; clone_size: once
cdr3_aa: CASSPGVAGSYEQYF; cdr3_nt: TGCGCCAGCAGCCCCGGGGTAGCGGGCTCCTACGAGCAGTACTTC; d_call: TRBD2; v_call: TRBV5-1; j_call: TRBJ2-7; clone_size: -
cdr3_aa: CASGLWLSDNRSGNTIYF; cdr3_nt: TGTGCTAGTGGTTTATGGCTATCGGACAACCGCTCTGGAAACACCATATATTTT; d_call: -; v_call: TRBV12-5; j_call: TRBJ1-3; clone_size: -
cdr3_aa: CASSVRDTGSPLHF; cdr3_nt: TGTGCCAGCAGCGTCCGGGACACAGGTTCACCCCTCCACTTT; d_call: -; v_call: TRBV9; j_call: TRBJ1-6; clone_size: -
cdr3_aa: CASASPAGGESPEQYF; cdr3_nt: TGTGCCAGTGCCTCCCCGGCTGGCGGGGAATCCCCCGAGCAGTACTTC; d_call: -; v_call: TRBV19; j_call: TRBJ2-7; clone_size: few
cdr3_aa: CASSLVGRNLNTEAFF; cdr3_nt: TGTGCCAGCAGCTTAGTAGGGAGGAACTTGAACACTGAAGCTTTCTTT; d_call: -; v_call: TRBV7-9; j_call: TRBJ1-1; clone_size: -
cdr3_aa: CASSPPLDRPLSSGYTF; cdr3_nt: TGTGCCAGCAGTCCGCCCCTGGACAGGCCCCTCTCAAGTGGGTACACCTTC; d_call: TRBD1; v_call: TRBV27; j_call: TRBJ1-2; clone_size: -
cdr3_aa: CASSLGDGQGAGEQYF; cdr3_nt: TGTGCCAGCAGCTTAGGGGATGGACAGGGGGCAGGCGAGCAGTACTTC; d_call: TRBD1; v_call: TRBV7-6; j_call: TRBJ2-7; clone_size: -
cdr3_aa: CSAQITEAFF; cdr3_nt: TGCAGCGCACAAATAACTGAAGCTTTCTTT; d_call: -; v_call: TRBV29-1; j_call: TRBJ1-1; clone_size: -
cdr3_aa: CASSLDRNNYGYTF; cdr3_nt: TGTGCCAGCAGTTTAGACAGAAATAACTATGGCTACACCTTC; d_call: -; v_call: TRBV28; j_call: TRBJ1-2; clone_size: -
cdr3_aa: CASSHETGSNFSPLHF; cdr3_nt: TGCGCCAGCAGCCATGAGACAGGGAGTAATTTTTCACCCCTCCACTTT; d_call: TRBD1; v_call: TRBV4-3; j_call: TRBJ1-6; clone_size: -
cdr3_aa: CASSTAGTGRNYGYTF; cdr3_nt: TGTGCCAGCAGCACCGCCGGGACAGGAAGAAACTATGGCTACACCTTC; d_call: TRBD1; v_call: TRBV7-8; j_call: TRBJ1-2; clone_size: -
cdr3_aa: CASSQAGPAGEQYF; cdr3_nt: TGTGCCAGCAGCCAAGCCGGACCCGCGGGGGAGCAGTACTTC; d_call: -; v_call: TRBV3-1/TRBV3-2; j_call: TRBJ2-7; clone_size: -
cdr3_aa: CASSPSSGDTDTQYF; cdr3_nt: TGCGCCAGCAGCCCGTCATCGGGGGACACAGATACGCAGTATTTT; d_call: -; v_call: TRBV5-1; j_call: TRBJ2-3; clone_size: -
cdr3_aa: CASSTTGKGVDTQYF; cdr3_nt: TGTGCCAGTAGTACAACAGGGAAAGGAGTGGATACGCAGTATTTT; d_call: -; v_call: TRBV19; j_call: TRBJ2-3; clone_size: -
cdr3_aa: CASSDGQGFWKTNYGYTF; cdr3_nt: TGTGCCAGCTCGGATGGACAGGGTTTTTGGAAGACTAACTATGGCTACACCTTC; d_call: TRBD1; v_call: TRBV7-2; j_call: TRBJ1-2; clone_size: -
cdr3_aa: CASNRGQSTEAFF; cdr3_nt: TGTGCCAGCAACAGGGGGCAAAGCACTGAAGCTTTCTTT; d_call: TRBD1; v_call: TRBV9; j_call: TRBJ1-1; clone_size: -
cdr3_aa: CASSSGGNTEAFF; cdr3_nt: TGTGCCAGCAGCTCCGGAGGGAACACTGAAGCTTTCTTT; d_call: -; v_call: TRBV7-9; j_call: TRBJ1-1; clone_size: -
cdr3_aa: CASSLGGGADTQYF; cdr3_nt: TGCGCCAGCAGCTTGGGAGGGGGTGCAGATACGCAGTATTTT; d_call: -; v_call: TRBV5-1; j_call: TRBJ2-3; clone_size: -
cdr3_aa: CSAGQNYGYTF; cdr3_nt: TGCAGTGCGGGACAGAACTATGGCTACACCTTC; d_call: TRBD1; v_call: TRBV20-1; j_call: TRBJ1-2; clone_size: -
cdr3_aa: CASSPSGSGTLFF; cdr3_nt: TGTGCCAGCAGCCCCAGCGGATCTGGTACGCTGTTTTTT; d_call: -; v_call: TRBV9; j_call: TRBJ2-2; clone_size: once
cdr3_aa: CASVGLLYGYTF; cdr3_nt: TGTGCCAGCGTAGGACTACTATATGGCTACACCTTC; d_call: -; v_call: TRBV6-5; j_call: TRBJ1-2; clone_size: few
cdr3_aa: CASSLGTGANEKLFF; cdr3_nt: TGTGCCAGCTCACTCGGGACAGGGGCTAATGAAAAACTGTTTTTT; d_call: TRBD1; v_call: TRBV18; j_call: TRBJ1-4; clone_size: -
cdr3_aa: CASSRDTRPGYTF; cdr3_nt: TGTGCCAGCAGCCGGGACACCCGCCCTGGCTACACCTTC; d_call: -; v_call: TRBV7-9; j_call: TRBJ1-2; clone_size: once
cdr3_aa: CASSPFYGYTF; cdr3_nt: TGTGCCAGCAGTCCCTTCTATGGCTACACCTTC; d_call: -; v_call: TRBV28; j_call: TRBJ1-2; clone_size: -